This entry describes one T cell receptor (beta chain). What this receptor recognizes is not known. No much larger clone exists at a distance of one base, and base qualities are not known. This entry is derived from a study of vaccination effects on CD4 cells after COVID-19 (dated by TCRdb to the early 2020s). Turning to the overall study: Each participant got two doses of an mRNA SARS-CoV-2 vaccine, either BNT162b2 or mRNA-1273. SARS-CoV-2 spike-specific CD4+ TCR repertoires from before and after mRNA vaccination were compared in COVID-19 convalescent patients and in infection-naive vaccine recipients. Pre-vaccine samples were drawn from a couple of convalescent patients 16 days and one week before the first dose, at 142 and 148 days after COVID-19 diagnosis. Cultures from other donors in the study were sequenced using the Oncomine TCR Beta short-read assay on an Illumina iSeq 100. A total of 10 COVID-19 convalescent patients and several SARS-CoV-2-naive healthy vaccine recipients were included in the full study. Study-wide conclusions, independent of this receptor: Only a small number of convalescent patients were included, and no early post-infection timepoints were available, which limited the study. Among convalescent patients, the spike-reactive repertoire after vaccination was made up mainly of new vaccine-induced clones that were largely distinct from the clones induced by infection. At late post-vaccination timepoints, both infection-induced and vaccine-induced clones showed marked clonal contraction, consistent with waning T cell responses.

In the ViraFEST assay, PBMC were stimulated with viral peptide pools, and TCR sequencing was then used to find antigen-specific CD4+ T cell clonotypes based on their expansion. After more than 9 days of culture, CD4+ T cells were isolated with the EasySep CD4+ T cell isolation kit. PCR-confirmed SARS-CoV-2 infection had occurred in convalescent patients between March and December 2020, before the Alpha, Beta and Delta variants emerged in the United States. Some 2 million PBMC per well were cultured in IMDM with roughly 5% human AB serum, 10 IU/ml IL-2 and gentamicin, plus 10 ug/ml peptides. On days 3 and 7, half of the culture medium was replaced with fresh IL-2-containing medium. Unless noted otherwise, every peptide stimulation condition was grown in triplicate wells. Using Ficoll-Paque Plus gradient centrifugation, PBMC were separated from whole blood and then either used fresh or cryopreserved at -140C. Genomic DNA was extracted from cultured CD4+ T cells with the QIAamp micro DNA kit.

The CDR3 has 14 amino acids, counting the end cysteine and phenylalanine. The retained sequence is limited to the CDR3, 42 bases, with the frame set at the first base. For CDR1 and CDR2, the germline V gene (reference sequence) lists LGHDT and YNNKEL. V was cut back by 1 base and J by 8 bases, leaving a gap of 14 bases between them. Library preparation used the immunoSEQ multiplex PCR assay. TCR beta CDR3 sequencing was performed on DNA from the cultured, isolated CD4+ T cells. In the original analysis: Non-productive TCR sequences were removed and reads were trimmed to the CDR3 region, keeping CDR3s of at least 7 amino acids. The MANAFEST web app was used to identify antigen-specific clonotypes by comparing expansion in peptide wells with expansion in reference cultures. To be called positive, a clone needed expansion at FDR<0.05 compared with the reference and with all other wells, an odds ratio greater than 5, and a frequency greater than 0.1% in two replicate wells. A clonotype was defined as cross-reactive if the clonotype was significantly expanded both in SARS-CoV-2 spike wells and in at least one common cold coronavirus spike condition. CDR3 similarity was assessed by Levenshtein distance using the stringdist R package, and unrooted trees were constructed with ape in R 3.6.1. TCRdb took this table from immuneACCESS and kept in-frame rearrangements with V and J called. Such tables lack part of the clones; where checked against another copy, unresolved V genes explain under half of the gap, and the rest is unexplained. D and trimming come from the DNA, and the V and J calls and clone size come from that table. This sample lists around 49,000 clones; about 75% were detected once. Clones ranked in the top ten supply under 30% of the sample.

This TCR derives from a human donor who had a prior SARS-CoV-2 infection. This chain is built from TRBV3-1 (or the pseudogene TRBV3-2) and TRBJ1-2; no D segment can be confidently identified. The material sequenced was CD4+ T cells from PBMCs cultured with a peptide pool, taken before COVID-19 vaccination. The bases are TGTGCCAGCAGCCAAGTAGACGTGGTAAAGGGCTACACCTTC. It translates to CASSQVDVVKGYTF.